This T cell receptor (beta chain) stems from a study of OX40 agonist ivuxolimab in advanced cancers. Notes on this clone: Its antigen is undetermined.

CDR1 is MNHEY, CDR2 SVGAGI, per germline. Trimming cost V 6 bases and J 5 bases, with 12 bases left between them. This CDR3 contains 13 residues. Assay: immunoSEQ multiplex PCR; the TCRdb copy retains only in-frame clones and omits some. The repertoire holds around 94,000 clones, with more than 75% as singletons. General observations from the study: Partial responders at 0.1-3.0 mg/kg had among the lowest clonal expansion.

The genes are TRBV6-5 and TRBJ2-3, with D perhaps TRBD1 (5 bases). This sequence was found in an adult with an advanced solid tumor such as melanoma, head and neck, liver or kidney cancer. Sequencing used CD4+ or CD8+ T cells sorted from blood, obtained in a trial of the OX40 agonist ivuxolimab. As DNA, the CDR3 is TGTGCCAGCAGCAAGTTGGGGCAAGATACGCAGTATTTT. It specifies CASSKLGQDTQYF.